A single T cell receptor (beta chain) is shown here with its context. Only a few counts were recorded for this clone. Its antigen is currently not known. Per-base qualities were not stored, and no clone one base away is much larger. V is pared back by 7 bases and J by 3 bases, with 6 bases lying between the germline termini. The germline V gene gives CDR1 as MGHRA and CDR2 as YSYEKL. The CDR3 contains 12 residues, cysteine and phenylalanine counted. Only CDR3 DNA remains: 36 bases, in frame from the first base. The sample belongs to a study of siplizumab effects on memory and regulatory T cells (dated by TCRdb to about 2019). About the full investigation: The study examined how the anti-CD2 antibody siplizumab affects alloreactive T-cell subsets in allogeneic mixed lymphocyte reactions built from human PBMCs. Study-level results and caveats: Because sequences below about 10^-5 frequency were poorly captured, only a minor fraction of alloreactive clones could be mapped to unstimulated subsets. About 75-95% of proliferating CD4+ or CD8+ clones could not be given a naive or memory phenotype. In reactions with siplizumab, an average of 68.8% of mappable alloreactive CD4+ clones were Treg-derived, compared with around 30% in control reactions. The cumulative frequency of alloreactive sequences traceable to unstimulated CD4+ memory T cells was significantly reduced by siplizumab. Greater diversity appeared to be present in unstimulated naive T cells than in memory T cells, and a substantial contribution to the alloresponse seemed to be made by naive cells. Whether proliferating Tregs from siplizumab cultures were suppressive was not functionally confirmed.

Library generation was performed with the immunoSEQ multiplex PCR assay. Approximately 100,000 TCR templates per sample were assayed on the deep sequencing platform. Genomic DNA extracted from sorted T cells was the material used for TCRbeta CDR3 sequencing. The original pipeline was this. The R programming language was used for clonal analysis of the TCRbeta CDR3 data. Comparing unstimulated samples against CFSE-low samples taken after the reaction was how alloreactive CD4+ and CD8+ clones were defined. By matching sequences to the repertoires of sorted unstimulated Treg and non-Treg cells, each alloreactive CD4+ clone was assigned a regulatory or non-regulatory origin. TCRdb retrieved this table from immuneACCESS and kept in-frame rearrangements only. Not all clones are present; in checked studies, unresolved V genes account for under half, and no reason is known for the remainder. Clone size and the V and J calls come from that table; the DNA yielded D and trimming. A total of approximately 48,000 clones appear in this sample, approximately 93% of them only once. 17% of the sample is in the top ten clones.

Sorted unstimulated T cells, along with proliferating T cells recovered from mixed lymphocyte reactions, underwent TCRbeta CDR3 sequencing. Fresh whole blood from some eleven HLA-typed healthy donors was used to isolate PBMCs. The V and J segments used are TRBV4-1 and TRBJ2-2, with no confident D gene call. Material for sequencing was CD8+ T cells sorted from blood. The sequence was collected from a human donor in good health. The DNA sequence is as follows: TGCGCCAGCATGTCCCACACCGGGGAGCTGTTTTTT. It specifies CASMSHTGELFF.